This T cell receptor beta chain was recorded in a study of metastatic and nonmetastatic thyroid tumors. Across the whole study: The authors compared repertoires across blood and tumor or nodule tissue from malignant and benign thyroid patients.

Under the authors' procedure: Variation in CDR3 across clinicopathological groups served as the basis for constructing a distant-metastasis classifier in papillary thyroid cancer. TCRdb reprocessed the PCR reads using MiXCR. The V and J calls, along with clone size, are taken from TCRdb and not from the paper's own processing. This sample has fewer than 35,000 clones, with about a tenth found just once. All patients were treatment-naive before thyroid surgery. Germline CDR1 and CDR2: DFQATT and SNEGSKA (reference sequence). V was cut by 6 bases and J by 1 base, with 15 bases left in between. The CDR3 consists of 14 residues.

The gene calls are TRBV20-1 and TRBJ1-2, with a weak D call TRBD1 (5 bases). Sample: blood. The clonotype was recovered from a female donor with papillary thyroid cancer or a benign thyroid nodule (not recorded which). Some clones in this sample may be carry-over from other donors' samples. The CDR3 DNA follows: TGCAGTGCAGAGCCACAGGCACTTAACTATGGCTACACCTTC. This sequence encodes CSAEPQALNYGYTF.